Presented here are 8 T cell receptor beta chains from one specimen sequenced in a study of metastatic and nonmetastatic thyroid tumors. Patients underwent thyroid surgery, and none had received any treatment before it. TCRdb re-called clones from the PCR reads using MiXCR. The table lists roughly 6,800 clones, about 19% of them singletons. The sequenced material came from adjacent normal tissue. These receptors were taken from a female donor with papillary thyroid cancer or a benign thyroid nodule (not recorded which). Some clones in this sample may be carry-over from other donors' samples.

By sample fraction, this clone is medium-sized. The chain links TRBV5-1 to TRBJ2-2; D is unresolved. Germline-derived CDR1 and CDR2 are SGHRS and YFSETQ. Trimming removed 6 bases at V and 1 base at J, with 4 bases between. This CDR3 spans 12 amino acids. DNA of the CDR3: TGCGCCAGCACGTGGAACACCGGGGAGCTGTTTTTT. Its translation is CASTWNTGELFF.

This clone is labeled as medium-sized. The chain joins TRBV4-3 to TRBJ1-5; D not resolved. V shed 4 bases and J shed 3 bases, with 25 bases lying between them. The CDR3 has 19 amino acids. Germline V gene sequence: CDR1 LGHNA, CDR2 YSLEER. CDR3: CASSPVLVPASFFNQPQHF. CDR3 DNA: TGCGCCAGCAGCCCGGTTCTGGTGCCAGCCTCCTTTTTCAATCAGCCCCAGCATTTT.

By sample share, this clone is medium-sized (0.01 to 0.1%). The chain links TRBV6-1 to TRBJ1-1; 7 nucleotides match TRBD1. The germline V gene encodes CDR1 MNHNS and CDR2 SASEGT. V was pared by 5 bases and J by 2 bases, with 11 bases of the junction left unmatched. This CDR3 is 16 amino acids long. The CDR3 DNA reads as TGTGCCAGCAGTCACCGACAGGGACGGAAAAACACTGAAGCTTTCTTT. It specifies CASSHRQGRKNTEAFF.

This clone is medium-sized (0.01 to 0.1%) in the sample. The J gene is TRBJ2-5, the V gene TRBV30; 10 nucleotides line up with TRBD2. The CDR3 spans 16 residues. Trimming cost V 1 base and J 0 bases; bases outside gene matches: 5. CDR1 GTSNPN and CDR2 SVGIG come from the germline V gene (reference sequence). CDR3 DNA: TGTGCCTGGAGTGGAGGACTAGCGGAGTACCAAGAGACCCAGTACTTC. Translated: CAWSGGLAEYQETQYF. Full variable domain (remainder filled in from reference TRBV30 and TRBJ2-5): SQTIHQWPATLVQPVGSPLSLECTVEGTSNPNLYWYRQAAGRGLQLLFYSVGIGQISSEVPQNLSASRPQDRQFILSSKKLLLSDSGFYLCAWSGGLAEYQETQYFGPGTRLLVL.

There are many counts of this clone. The chain is built from TRBV2 and TRBJ1-3; the D is unclear. Germline CDR1 and CDR2: SNHLY and FYNNEI. V was clipped by 9 bases and J by 2 bases, with 5 bases between them. The length of the CDR3 is 11 residues. CDR3 sequence: CARNTGNTIYF. DNA of the CDR3: TGTGCCAGAAATACTGGAAACACCATATATTTT.

This clone was detected a few times. This chain links TRBV7-2 with TRBJ2-7; D unresolved. CDR1 SGHTA and CDR2 FQGNSA come from the germline V gene. The CDR3 covers 14 residues. V lost 0 bases, J lost 4 bases, and 10 bases lay in between. In nucleotides, the CDR3 is TGTGCCAGCAGCTTAGCGGTCGGTGGGTACGAGCAGTACTTC. Amino acids: CASSLAVGGYEQYF.

This clone rates as medium-sized. J is TRBJ1-6 and V is TRBV5-1, with D unclear. The CDR3 runs 13 residues. V lost 1 base and J 5 bases, leaving 4 bases between the germline ends. CDR1 and CDR2 from the germline V gene are SGHRS and YFSETQ. The CDR3 DNA reads TGCGCCAGCAGCTTGACGGATAATTCACCCCTCCACTTT. This encodes CASSLTDNSPLHF.

This clone was recorded many times. The V call is TRBV3-1, the J call TRBJ2-5, with 8 bases matching TRBD2. Looked up from germline, CDR1 is LGHDT and CDR2 is YNNKEL (reference sequence). The CDR3 covers 16 residues. The V gene end was trimmed by 2 bases and the J gene end by 3 bases; junction bases not matched to a gene: 8. This CDR3 is CASSQRGLGDKETQYF. The CDR3 DNA sequence: TGTGCCAGCAGCCAACGGGGACTAGGGGATAAAGAGACCCAGTACTTC.